The rows below give T cell receptor beta chains drawn from one sample of a study of vaccination and CD4 T cells after COVID-19. Antigens for these TCRs are unknown. TCRdb independently ran MiXCR on the PCR reads; one entry per CDR3 protein. The sample includes around 11,000 distinct CDR3 sequences, about 41% of them seen just once. The source material was CD4+ T cells from blood, cultured in vitro, sampled after SARS-CoV-2 vaccination. All receptors derive from a human donor who had recovered from COVID-19. CDR3s include the opening cysteine and the closing phenylalanine or tryptophan. The D gene is left open where the match is weak. Some rows have no size entry. The others give once, few or many, or a class for an expanded clone.

size	D	V	J	DNA	CDR3
few	TRBD2	TRBV4-2	TRBJ2-3	TGTGCCAGCAGCCCCGGTAGCGGGTGGACAGATACGCAGTATTTT	CASSPGSGWTDTQYF
few	TRBD1	TRBV4-3	TRBJ1-2	TGCGCCAGCAGCCAAGGTCCGACAGGGTATGGTGGCTACACCTTC	CASSQGPTGYGGYTF
.	TRBD1	TRBV6-1	TRBJ2-7	TGTGCCAGCAGCCCCGACAGGGGTCCCTCCTACGAGCAGTACTTC	CASSPDRGPSYEQYF
once	TRBD1	TRBV6-2/TRBV6-3	TRBJ1-1	TGTGCCAGCAGTTCCCGGGGACAGGGTTTGAACACTGAAGCTTTCTTT	CASSSRGQGLNTEAFF
.	.	TRBV28	TRBJ1-3	TGTGCCAGCAGTTGGAAAGGAAACACCATATATTTT	CASSWKGNTIYF
large	TRBD2	TRBV7-9	TRBJ2-2	TGTGCCAGCAGCCCCGGACTAGCGGCCCCCGGGGAGCTGTTTTTT	CASSPGLAAPGELFF
few	.	TRBV28	TRBJ2-2	TGTGCCAGCAGTCAGGGTCGAACCGGGGAGCTGTTTTTT	CASSQGRTGELFF
.	.	TRBV7-2	TRBJ2-4	TGTGCCAGCAGCATATTAGGGATACTAGCCAAAAACATTCAGTACTTC	CASSILGILAKNIQYF
few	TRBD1	TRBV20-1	TRBJ2-3	TGCAGTGCAGGTGGGGACAGGGTGGACGCAGATACGCAGTATTTT	CSAGGDRVDADTQYF
.	TRBD2	TRBV24-1	TRBJ2-5	TGTGCCACCAGTGATCCTGCAGCGGGAAGCGAGACCCAGTACTTC	CATSDPAAGSETQYF
.	.	TRBV2	TRBJ1-6	TGTGCCAGCAGTAACGAAGGGACTTATAATTCACCCCTCCACTTT	CASSNEGTYNSPLHF
.	TRBD1	TRBV30	TRBJ1-5	TGTGCCTGGAGGGATAAGACAGGGATTAATCAGCCCCAGCATTTT	CAWRDKTGINQPQHF
.	.	TRBV11-1	TRBJ2-1	TGTGCCAGCAGCTTAGCGAGGGGGAGAAGCTCCTACAATGAGCAGTTCTTC	CASSLARGRSSYNEQFF
.	.	TRBV19	TRBJ1-5	TGTGCCAGTAGTATAGGCGACACAGTCTTCAATCAGCCCCAGCATTTT	CASSIGDTVFNQPQHF
few	.	TRBV6-2/TRBV6-3	TRBJ2-7	TGTGCCAGCACTAGGTCAGGAGTTACCTACGAGCAGTACTTC	CASTRSGVTYEQYF
few	TRBD1	TRBV4-2	TRBJ1-5	TGTGCCAGCAGCCAAGAAGTCACCCGGACAGGGGAAGGCAGCAATCAGCCCCAGCATTTT	CASSQEVTRTGEGSNQPQHF